Listed below are T cell receptor beta chains from one sample, sequenced in a study of CD8 T cells in ankylosing spondylitis. A single record per CDR3 protein comes from TCRdb applying MiXCR to the 5' RACE reads. The data hold tens of thousands of distinct CDR3 sequences, with around 8.5% observed a single time. Sequences were obtained from blood, either unsorted or a sorted T cell fraction (not recorded which). These receptors were taken from a male donor with ankylosing spondylitis. The CDR3 runs from the conserved cysteine through the conserved F or W. The D gene is left open where the match is weak. Expanded clones get a size class; other rows say once, few or many, or leave the size out.

V gene	J gene	D gene	clone size	CDR3 DNA	CDR3 protein
TRBV12-3/TRBV12-4	TRBJ1-1	NA	many	TGTGCCAGCAGCCCCGCGGGGCTCAACACTGAAGCTTTCTTT	CASSPAGLNTEAFF
TRBV27	TRBJ2-7	NA	NA	TGTGCCAGCTCCCTTGGCGGGATCGAGGGGGAGCAGTACTTC	CASSLGGIEGEQYF
TRBV15	TRBJ2-5	TRBD2	NA	TGTGCCACCAGCGCCTGGACTAGCGGGGGCGGAGAGACCCAGTACTTC	CATSAWTSGGGETQYF
TRBV29-1	TRBJ1-1	NA	NA	TGCAGCGTTGAAGGTGGGACTGAAGCTTTCTTT	CSVEGGTEAFF
TRBV15	TRBJ2-3	NA	NA	TGTGCCACCAGCAGAGGGACTACCGAAACAGATACGCAGTATTTT	CATSRGTTETDTQYF
TRBV24-1	TRBJ2-5	TRBD2	few	TGTGCCACCAGTGACCGCACGACTAGCGGTTTCCAAGAGACCCAGTACTTC	CATSDRTTSGFQETQYF
TRBV13	TRBJ2-7	TRBD2	many	TGTGCCAGCAGCCCACCAGGAGCGGGAGGGAGAGAGCAGTACTTC	CASSPPGAGGREQYF
TRBV20-1	TRBJ1-2	NA	NA	TGCAGTGCTAGAGAGGGTGGAGCCGACAACTATGGCTACACCTTC	CSAREGGADNYGYTF
TRBV20-1	TRBJ1-1	NA	few	TGCAGTGCTAGAGAGGCGGGGCGGGGGCTGAACACTGAAGCTTTCTTT	CSAREAGRGLNTEAFF
TRBV5-6	TRBJ1-1	NA	NA	TGTGCCAGCAGCTTGGATGTGCTTGGGACTGAAGCTTTCTTT	CASSLDVLGTEAFF
TRBV29-1	TRBJ2-1	NA	NA	TGCAGCGTTATGGGGGACTACAATGAGCAGTTCTTC	CSVMGDYNEQFF
TRBV11-3	TRBJ2-2	TRBD1	many	TGTGCCAGCAGCCTAAGACAGGGTGCCGGGGAGCTGTTTTTT	CASSLRQGAGELFF
TRBV20-1	TRBJ2-7	TRBD1	NA	TGCAGTGCGGCGGACAGGGTGTCTTACTCCGCAAACTACGAGCAGTACTTC	CSAADRVSYSANYEQYF
TRBV29-1	TRBJ1-1	TRBD1	NA	TGCAGCGTTGAGCAGGGGGAAGCGGCTGAAGCTTTCTTT	CSVEQGEAAEAFF
TRBV5-1	TRBJ1-1	TRBD1	many	TGCGCCAGCAGCATAAGTGGGACAGGAGTTATAAGTGAAGCTTTCTTT	CASSISGTGVISEAFF
TRBV6-2/TRBV6-3	TRBJ2-3	TRBD2	NA	TGTGCCAGCATCCCCGGGACTAGCGACCGCACAGATACGCAGTATTTT	CASIPGTSDRTDTQYF
TRBV24-1	TRBJ2-1	NA	few	TGTGCCACCAGTGACTTACAGGGAGGTAGGGACAATGAGCAGTTCTTC	CATSDLQGGRDNEQFF
TRBV27	TRBJ2-1	NA	few	TGTGCCAGCGGAATAACAGGAGCGACCTACAATGAGCAGTTCTTC	CASGITGATYNEQFF
TRBV5-1	TRBJ2-1	TRBD1	many	TGCGCCAGCAGCGAACGGGACAGGGGCTATGAGCAGTTCTTC	CASSERDRGYEQFF